This T cell receptor (beta chain) is from a study of T-cell reconstitution after alpha-beta-depleted transplantation in children. The study, taken as a whole, reports: In some patients, recipient T cells and intrathymic progenitors surviving conditioning explained high day-60 diversity. Most T-cell counts and diversity one year after the transplant came from T cells that were newly produced. Alpha-beta T cells present about two months after transplant were reported to originate from several hundred expanded graft clones.

A TCRbeta library incorporating unique molecular identifiers was prepared. MiXCR was run by TCRdb on the PCR reads, yielding one entry per CDR3 protein. The sample lists tens of thousands of distinct CDR3 sequences; approximately 6.9% were seen once. This clonotype is judged medium-sized. Its specificity is unknown. The CDR3 contains 13 residues. V was shortened by 6 bases and J by 2 bases, with 11 bases between the two germline ends. The TCR sequence derives from a child less than two years old who had a stem cell transplant for acute myeloid leukemia, so the T cells may come from the graft donor. This sample comprised peripheral blood, obtained 60 days after TCRalphabeta/CD19-depleted stem cell transplant. This chain connects TRBV12-3 or TRBV12-4 to TRBJ2-7; weak D call: TRBD2 (5 bases). In DNA form, the CDR3 reads TGTGCCAGCAGGGAGGACGGAGCCTACGAGCAGTACTTC. This translates into CASREDGAYEQYF.